Presented here are 25 T cell receptor beta chains from one specimen sequenced in a study of CD8 T cells in Susac syndrome. When the RNA was reverse transcribed, random hexamers were used with an input of roughly 0.5 to 1 ug. One entry per CDR3 protein results from TCRdb running MiXCR on the immunoSEQ multiplex PCR reads. The table includes 170,000 or so distinct CDR3 sequences, 95% detected once. The sequencing input was CD8+ T cells from PBMCs. These receptors all stem from a human donor with multiple sclerosis.

This chain joins TRBV12-5 and TRBJ1-2; TRBD1 matches 7 bases. The germline V gene has CDR1 LGHNT and CDR2 FRNRAP. J gave up 6 bases and V 4 bases, and 8 bases lay outside the gene matches. The CDR3 spans 14 residues. Here the CDR3 DNA reads TGTGCTAGTGGTTCACAGGGGCAGGTGGATGGCTACACCTTC. It is translated as CASGSQGQVDGYTF.

The chain combines TRBV12-3 or TRBV12-4 with TRBJ2-2; no clear D. V was pared by 3 bases and J by 0 bases, with 11 bases between. The CDR3 loop spans 16 amino acids. CDR3 sequence: CASSFYLRANTGELFF. In nucleotides, the CDR3 is TGTGCCAGCAGTTTCTATCTTAGGGCGAACACCGGGGAGCTGTTTTTT.

The chain recombines TRBV4-1 with TRBJ2-1; D gene uncertain. The V gene lost 3 bases and the J gene lost 2 bases, with 8 bases spanning the gap. CDR3 length equals 14 residues. Germline loops: CDR1 MGHRA, CDR2 YSYEKL. CDR3 region: CASSQYLAYNEQFF. The CDR3 DNA sequence: TGCGCCAGCAGCCAGTATCTCGCCTACAATGAGCAGTTCTTC.

The chain couples TRBV12-3 or TRBV12-4 to TRBJ2-5; D gene unclear. The CDR3 consists of 13 residues. The germline V and J ends were trimmed by 7 bases and 4 bases, with 13 bases remaining between them. The CDR3 DNA sequence: TGTGCCAGCACCCTGGGCGTCACAGAGACCCAGTACTTC. This encodes CASTLGVTETQYF.

J is TRBJ2-3 and V is TRBV24-1; 9 bases fit TRBD1. The germline CDR1 and CDR2 sequences are KGHDR and SFDVKD. The CDR3 runs to 15 residues. Unmatched junction bases numbered 5, after V lost 4 bases and J lost 4 bases. In DNA, the CDR3 is TGTGCCACCAGTGACCCGGGACAGGGCGCAGATACGCAGTATTTT. Translation gives CATSDPGQGADTQYF.

The chain has TRBV27 and TRBJ2-7; D perhaps matches TRBD2 (7 bases). CDR1 MNHEY and CDR2 SMNVEV come from the germline V gene (reference sequence). With 5 bases removed from V and 9 bases from J, the gap between germline ends came to 26 bases. The CDR3 contains 16 residues. DNA of the CDR3: TGTGCCAGCAGTCCCACGAGGGGGGGGAGCCCTACGGGGCAGTACTTC. This codes for CASSPTRGGSPTGQYF.

J is TRBJ2-7 and V is TRBV9; 9 bases line up with TRBD2. CDR1 is SGDLS, CDR2 YYNGEE, per germline. The length of the CDR3 is 13 residues. J gave up 6 bases and V 2 bases, and 3 bases lay outside the gene matches. For the CDR3, the DNA is TGTGCCAGCAGCGTGGGCGGGGGGGCCGAGCAGTACTTC. It encodes CASSVGGGAEQYF.

The DNA for the CDR3 is TGTGCCAGCAGCGGCGTCAACCCCTACAATGAGCAGTTCTTC. It encodes CASSGVNPYNEQFF. V is TRBV7-9 and J is TRBJ2-1, with D hard to call. The germline gives CDR1 SEHNR, CDR2 FQNEAQ (reference sequence). The V end lost 5 bases, the J end lost 2 bases, and 10 bases lay between the germline ends. This CDR3 is built from 14 residues.

This CDR3 reads CASSKDMPLPDTQYF. CDR3 DNA sequence: TGTGCCAGCAGTAAAGACATGCCCCTCCCGGATACGCAGTATTTT. This sequence joins TRBV2 and TRBJ2-3, with D unclear. Between the trimmed V and J ends, which lost 5 bases and 6 bases, there was a span of 18 bases. The germline gives CDR1 SNHLY, CDR2 FYNNEI. The length of the CDR3 is 15 residues. The full variable domain, completed using reference TRBV2 and TRBJ2-3, is EPEVTQTPSHQVTQMGQEVILRCVPISNHLYFYWYRQILGQKVEFLVSFYNNEISEKSEIFDDQFSVERPDGSNFTLKIRSTKLEDSAMYFCASSKDMPLPDTQYFGPGTRLTVL.

The CDR3 sequence is CASRPLAGEQFF. As DNA, the CDR3 is TGTGCCAGCAGGCCACTAGCGGGTGAGCAGTTCTTC. The rearrangement uses TRBV7-9 and TRBJ2-1; 9 bases map to TRBD2. V gave up 6 bases and J gave up 9 bases; unmatched junction bases: 3. Germline CDR1 SEHNR, CDR2 FQNEAQ (reference sequence). This CDR3 comprises 12 residues.

The rearrangement uses TRBV27 and TRBJ1-1; D might be TRBD1 (5 bases). Deletions cut 8 bases from V and 4 bases from J, with 14 bases between. The CDR3 has 13 amino acids. Germline V lookup: CDR1 MNHEY, CDR2 SMNVEV (reference sequence). In DNA form, the CDR3 reads TGTGCCAGCCAGGGCGGGGAATTCACTGAAGCTTTCTTT. It translates to CASQGGEFTEAFF.

The chain carries TRBV4-1 and TRBJ2-5; the D gene is possibly TRBD1 (6 bases). The CDR3 covers 18 residues. The germline V and J ends were trimmed by 0 bases and 4 bases, with 21 bases remaining between them. Germline V gene sequence: CDR1 MGHRA, CDR2 YSYEKL. The CDR3 region has the DNA TGCGCCAGCAGCCAAGACCCCACGGGACACATAAAGGGAGAGACCCAGTACTTC. Translated: CASSQDPTGHIKGETQYF.

The genes are TRBV7-8 and TRBJ2-7, with D possibly being TRBD1 or TRBD2 (5 bases each). The CDR3 consists of 14 residues. V gave up 1 base and J gave up 5 bases, with 12 bases separating them. The germline CDR1 and CDR2 sequences are SGHVS and FQNEAQ. The CDR3 DNA is TGTGCCAGCAGCTTAGAGGCCGGGGACCACGAGCAGTACTTC. This translates into CASSLEAGDHEQYF.

J is TRBJ2-3 and V is TRBV9; 7 nucleotides line up with TRBD2. Germline V gives CDR1 SGDLS, CDR2 YYNGEE. V gave up 4 bases and J gave up 6 bases; unmatched junction bases: 8. CDR3 length: 14 residues. This CDR3 is CASSPTSAQDTQYF. As DNA, the CDR3 is TGTGCCAGCAGCCCAACTAGCGCCCAGGATACGCAGTATTTT.

The DNA for the CDR3 is TGCAGTCATGACAGGGGCACAGATACGCAGTATTTT. It encodes CSHDRGTDTQYF. The chain employs TRBV20-1 and TRBJ2-3, with 7 bases aligning to TRBD1. Germline values: CDR1 DFQATT, CDR2 SNEGSKA (reference sequence). The CDR3 covers 12 residues. Trimming removed 8 bases from V and 1 base from J; junction bases left unmatched: 3.

The V call is TRBV27, the J call TRBJ2-5, with D possibly called TRBD1 or TRBD2 (5 bases each). The V gene's germline CDR1 is MNHEY and CDR2 SMNVEV (reference sequence). The CDR3 is 15 amino acids. V lost 4 bases and J lost 5, with 17 bases in between. Here the CDR3 DNA reads TGTGCCAGCAGTTCACTCCGGACGGGGCGGGAGACCCAGTACTTC. It yields the protein CASSSLRTGRETQYF.

The genes are TRBV30 and TRBJ1-3; D remains unclear. CDR1 GTSNPN and CDR2 SVGIG come from the germline V gene (reference sequence). The CDR3 is 14 amino acids. Trimming took off 3 bases at V and 0 bases at J, with 9 bases between the two ends. The CDR3 nucleotides read TGTGCCTGGAGGGCCCGGCACTCTGGAAACACCATATATTTT. This codes for CAWRARHSGNTIYF.

The chain joins TRBV28 to TRBJ2-7; 8 nucleotides line up with TRBD2. V shed 4 bases and J 5 bases; nucleotides not matched to a gene: 4. Germline CDR1 MDHEN, CDR2 SYDVKM. CDR3 length: 13 amino acids. In DNA, the CDR3 is TGTGCCAGCAGTTGGGGACTAGTTGACGAGCAGTACTTC. This sequence encodes CASSWGLVDEQYF.

The J gene is TRBJ2-7, the V gene TRBV27; D is unclear. There are 12 residues in the CDR3. V was shortened by 3 bases and J by 6 bases, with 9 bases between the two germline ends. The germline V gene encodes CDR1 MNHEY and CDR2 SMNVEV (reference sequence). The CDR3 coding sequence is TGTGCCAGCAGTTTGCCCGGACCCGAGCAGTACTTC. Translation gives CASSLPGPEQYF.

The genes are TRBV27 and TRBJ2-3, with a weak D call TRBD2 (6 bases). CDR3 length: 14 residues. Germline lookup yields CDR1 MNHEY and CDR2 SMNVEV (reference sequence). The V end lost 5 bases, the J end lost 2 bases, and 11 bases lay between the germline ends. The CDR3 reads CASSHRDSTDTQYF. The CDR3 DNA follows: TGTGCCAGCAGTCACCGGGACTCCACAGATACGCAGTATTTT.

V usage is TRBV7-9 and J usage is TRBJ2-1; no clear D. Per the germline V gene, CDR1 is SEHNR and CDR2 is FQNEAQ (reference sequence). Trimming left V 1 base short and J 8 bases short, with 6 bases between. The CDR3 totals 12 residues. The CDR3 DNA is TGTGCCAGCAGCTTAGGGTTTGATGAGCAGTTCTTC. It yields the protein CASSLGFDEQFF.

The chain is built from TRBV2 and TRBJ2-4; tentatively, D is TRBD1 (6 bases). Per the germline V gene, CDR1 is SNHLY and CDR2 is FYNNEI. V lost 5 bases and J 1 base, leaving 21 bases between the germline ends. This CDR3 contains 18 residues. In DNA, the CDR3 is TGTGCCAGCAGTTACAGCTTTACAGGGTTTAAGGCCAAAAACATTCAGTACTTC. Amino acid sequence: CASSYSFTGFKAKNIQYF.

The chain recombines TRBV12-3 or TRBV12-4 with TRBJ2-5; D is uncertain. The CDR3 runs 13 residues. V lost 3 bases to trimming and J lost 4 bases, with 9 bases between them. CDR3 DNA sequence: TGTGCCAGCAGTTTTTTTCGCGTAGAGACCCAGTACTTC. It yields the protein CASSFFRVETQYF.

V and J are TRBV6-5 and TRBJ2-7; a weak D match, TRBD1 (6 bases). CDR1 and CDR2 from the germline V gene are MNHEY and SVGAGI. V was cut by 10 bases and J by 0 bases, with 13 bases left in between. The CDR3 totals 13 residues. CDR3 sequence reads: CATRQAYSYEQYF. In DNA form, the CDR3 reads TGTGCCACCCGACAGGCGTACTCCTACGAGCAGTACTTC.

This clonotype showed up just a few times. The rearrangement uses TRBV7-3 and TRBJ2-3; D might be TRBD2 (6 bases). The CDR3 is 14 amino acids. The V end was cut by 2 bases, the J end by 6 bases, with 12 bases between. Germline-derived CDR1 and CDR2 are SGHTA and FQGTGA. DNA for the CDR3: TGTGCCAGCAGCTTATTGGGGGGTACGGATACGCAGTATTTT. Its protein product is CASSLLGGTDTQYF.